This T cell receptor (beta chain) was obtained from a study of CXCR3-negative and CXCR3-positive naive CD8 T cells. Broader study findings: Diversity ran similarly high across both naive subsets but far lower in memory CD8+ cells. Similar levels of surface CD5 were seen between naive subsets; TCR strength was inferred from TRB CDR3 properties. CXCR3-positive naive cells had more hydrophobic TRB CDR3s than CXCR3-negative naive cells.

Comments on this clonotype: Its specificity is unknown.

Through 5' RACE with UMI labels, the TRB cDNA libraries were prepared. One entry per CDR3 protein, without DNA, is what TCRdb gives after re-calling the 5' RACE reads. The sample's table shows approximately 100,000 distinct CDR3 sequences. Each CD8+ T cell subset was sorted in triplicate, 300,000 or so cells each. Naive CD8+ T cells carried a CD45RO-CCR7+CD27+CD95- phenotype. The CDR3 runs 13 residues. Germline V gene lookup returns CDR1 LGHNT and CDR2 FRNRAP. This sequence joins TRBV12-5 and TRBJ1-2; TCRdb calls TRBD1, which cannot be checked without DNA. Specimen: naive CXCR3+ CD8+ T cells from blood. The subset is: CD45RO-CCR7+CD27+CD95- naive CD8+ T cells expressing CXCR3 (TNR3+). This TCR was recovered from a human donor in good health. Some clones in this sample may be carry-over from other donors' samples. CDR3: CASGLWGARGYTF.